A selection of T cell receptor beta chains follows, all from one sample in a study of T cell repertoires in ileal Crohn's disease. Repertoires were generated with immunoSEQ multiplex PCR, while TCRdb's copy carries only in-frame clones and drops some. Found here are thousands of clones, around 72% of them singletons; the top ten hold 9% to 10%. Sequenced: ileal tissue. The receptors were sampled from an adult with Crohn's disease. CDR3s include the opening cysteine and the closing phenylalanine or tryptophan. A D gene is named only where the DNA matches it firmly. Only some rows state a clone size, as once, few, many or a class for expanded clones.

d_call	v_call	clone_size	j_call	cdr3_length	cdr3_aa	cdr3_nt
-	TRBV27	-	TRBJ1-1	17	CASSFRTVLGQNTEAFF	TGTGCCAGCAGTTTTAGGACAGTCCTTGGGCAAAACACTGAAGCTTTCTTT
-	TRBV6-5	once	TRBJ2-7	13	CASRPGYTYEQYF	TGTGCCAGCAGACCCGGGTACACCTACGAGCAGTACTTC
-	TRBV14	few	TRBJ1-5	14	CASSQAGGNQPQHF	TGTGCCAGCAGCCAAGCCGGGGGCAATCAGCCCCAGCATTTT
TRBD1	TRBV5-1	-	TRBJ1-2	14	CASSRTGEAYGYTF	TGCGCCAGCAGCCGGACAGGGGAAGCCTATGGCTACACCTTC
TRBD2	TRBV18	-	TRBJ2-1	18	CASSPRTSGGSSYNEQFF	TGTGCCAGCTCACCGAGGACTAGCGGGGGGAGCTCCTACAATGAGCAGTTCTTC
-	TRBV27	few	TRBJ2-7	16	CASNSPRTALTDEQYF	TGTGCCAGCAACTCCCCTCGGACAGCCTTGACGGACGAGCAGTACTTC
TRBD1	TRBV11-3	-	TRBJ1-1	14	CASSGGTGGTEAFF	TGTGCCAGCAGCGGAGGGACAGGGGGCACTGAAGCTTTCTTT
-	TRBV11-2	few	TRBJ2-1	12	CASMRGYNEQFF	TGTGCCAGCATGCGGGGCTACAATGAGCAGTTCTTC
-	TRBV15	-	TRBJ2-7	14	CATQRRHGAYEQYF	TGTGCCACCCAACGGCGGCACGGCGCCTACGAGCAGTACTTC
TRBD1	TRBV19	-	TRBJ2-5	13	CASSTGNQETQYF	TGTGCCAGTTCGACAGGGAATCAAGAGACCCAGTACTTC
-	TRBV2	-	TRBJ1-1	15	CASRRDGIANTEAFF	TGTGCCAGCAGGCGGGACGGAATCGCGAACACTGAAGCTTTCTTT
TRBD2	TRBV11-2	-	TRBJ2-5	13	CASSFGTRETQYF	TGTGCCAGCAGCTTTGGGACTAGGGAGACCCAGTACTTC
-	TRBV6-6	-	TRBJ2-1	11	CASSETNEQFF	TGTGCCAGCAGTGAGACAAATGAGCAGTTCTTC
-	TRBV2	-	TRBJ2-3	16	CASRTRARLEGDTQYF	TGTGCCAGCAGGACGAGGGCTAGGTTAGAAGGAGATACGCAGTATTTT
-	TRBV18	-	TRBJ1-4	13	CASSPNSNEKLFF	TGTGCCAGCTCACCGAACAGTAATGAAAAACTGTTTTTT
-	TRBV19	-	TRBJ1-4	16	CASRTKTDPTNEKLFF	TGTGCCAGTAGAACCAAGACAGACCCAACTAATGAAAAACTGTTTTTT